These 11 T cell receptor beta chains came from one sample sequenced in a study of blood T cell repertoires in COVID-19. Here immunoSEQ multiplex PCR was the method, and the copy in TCRdb shows in-frame clones only, minus some. The sample contains roughly 440,000 clones, 88% of which appear only once. The sample taken for sequencing was peripheral blood. These receptors all come from a woman between 50 and 59 years old with COVID-19, enrolled during active disease.

The chain recombines TRBV24-1 with TRBJ2-5; D is uncertain. The CDR3 totals 13 residues. Between the trimmed V and J ends, which lost 4 bases and 2 bases, there was a span of 7 bases. Germline CDR1 KGHDR, CDR2 SFDVKD. The CDR3, as DNA: TGTGCCACCAGTGAGTCCATTCAAGAGACCCAGTACTTC. Translated: CATSESIQETQYF.

The chain is built from TRBV5-1 and TRBJ1-1, with D unresolved. Germline V gives CDR1 SGHRS, CDR2 YFSETQ. This CDR3 has 15 residues. V dropped 2 bases and J dropped 7 bases, with 18 bases sitting between them. The DNA for the CDR3 is TGCGCCAGCAGCTTCGATGGCGTTGGAGCCTATGAAGCTTTCTTT. Its protein is CASSFDGVGAYEAFF.

The chain couples TRBV6-5 to TRBJ1-5; D perhaps matches TRBD1 (6 bases). In germline, CDR1 is MNHEY, CDR2 SVGAGI. Trimming took 5 bases from V and 5 from J, leaving 13 bases between them. This CDR3 contains 14 residues. The CDR3 loop is CASSRDRRDQPQHF. In DNA form, the CDR3 reads TGTGCCAGCAGTCGTGACAGGCGGGATCAGCCCCAGCATTTT.

This chain joins TRBV6-5 and TRBJ2-7; D possibly corresponds to TRBD2 (6 bases). V lost 2 bases and J lost 0, with 11 bases in between. Germline CDR1 and CDR2: MNHEY and SVGAGI. This CDR3 contains 15 residues. The CDR3 sequence: CASSYVRGYSYEQYF. CDR3 bases: TGTGCCAGCAGTTACGTACGGGGGTACTCCTACGAGCAGTACTTC.

The chain joins TRBV27 to TRBJ1-3, with D unclear. The CDR3 has 13 residues. Germline V gene lookup returns CDR1 MNHEY and CDR2 SMNVEV (reference sequence). Between the trimmed V and J ends, which lost 7 bases and 2 bases, there was a span of 9 bases. This CDR3 is CASMELAGNTIYF. The DNA for the CDR3 is TGTGCCAGCATGGAGCTAGCTGGAAACACCATATATTTT.

The chain carries TRBV6-5 and TRBJ1-5; 7 bases match TRBD1. Trimming at V came to 4 bases and at J to 4 bases, leaving 10 bases not matched to a gene. The CDR3 is 16 residues long. Germline-derived CDR1 and CDR2 are MNHEY and SVGAGI. This CDR3 is CASSSAKTGSNQPQHF. The CDR3 nucleotides are TGTGCCAGCAGTTCCGCCAAGACAGGGTCAAATCAGCCCCAGCATTTT.

This clone has only one observation. The rearrangement joins TRBV6-5 to TRBJ1-1; D gene uncertain. Germline V gene lookup returns CDR1 MNHEY and CDR2 SVGAGI. The CDR3 is 14 residues long. V gave up 4 bases and J gave up 9 bases, with 18 bases separating them. CDR3 nucleotides: TGTGCCAGCAGTTCCCCAGCCCAGAGGTTTAAAGCTTTCTTT. This encodes CASSSPAQRFKAFF.

CDR3 DNA: TGCGCCAGCAGCTTCGAACTTTATAACTATGGCTACACCTTC. Amino acid sequence: CASSFELYNYGYTF. This sequence joins TRBV5-1 and TRBJ1-2; no clear D gene. Per the germline V gene, CDR1 is SGHRS and CDR2 is YFSETQ. This CDR3 contains 14 residues. The ends were cut back, 2 bases at V and 1 base at J, with 9 bases in the middle.

V is TRBV24-1 and J is TRBJ1-5; a possible D gene is TRBD1 (6 bases). The germline V and J ends were trimmed by 3 bases and 6 bases, with 11 bases remaining between them. The CDR3 has 14 amino acids. Germline V gene lookup returns CDR1 KGHDR and CDR2 SFDVKD. The CDR3 DNA follows: TGTGCCACCAGTGATCCAGGGGAAGGTCAGCCCCAGCATTTT. Its translation is CATSDPGEGQPQHF.

This rearrangement joins TRBV9 to TRBJ1-1, with D possibly being TRBD1 (5 bases). The V gene lost 6 bases and the J gene lost 0 bases, with 15 bases spanning the gap. The germline V gene encodes CDR1 SGDLS and CDR2 YYNGEE. The CDR3 extends over 15 amino acids. The CDR3 nucleotides read TGTGCCAGCATCCGTCTGACAGCCGTGAACACTGAAGCTTTCTTT. It translates to CASIRLTAVNTEAFF.

This sequence joins TRBV24-1 and TRBJ1-1; D gene uncertain. V lost 5 bases, J lost 5 bases, and 11 bases lay in between. This CDR3 region has 13 residues. Looked up from germline, CDR1 is KGHDR and CDR2 is SFDVKD. For the CDR3, the DNA is TGTGCCACCAGTGCGGGGTTAGGTACTGAAGCTTTCTTT. Amino acid sequence: CATSAGLGTEAFF.